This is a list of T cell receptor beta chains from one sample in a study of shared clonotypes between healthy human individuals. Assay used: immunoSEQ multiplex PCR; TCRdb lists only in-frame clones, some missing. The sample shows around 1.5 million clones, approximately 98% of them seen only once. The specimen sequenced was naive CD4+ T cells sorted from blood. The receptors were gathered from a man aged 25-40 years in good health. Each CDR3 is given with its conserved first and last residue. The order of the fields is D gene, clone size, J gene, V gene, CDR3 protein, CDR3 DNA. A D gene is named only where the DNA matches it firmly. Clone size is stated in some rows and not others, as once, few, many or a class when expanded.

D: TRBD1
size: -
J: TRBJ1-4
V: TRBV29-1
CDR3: CSVTGTGNEKLFF
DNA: TGCAGCGTTACCGGGACAGGGAACGAAAAACTGTTTTTT

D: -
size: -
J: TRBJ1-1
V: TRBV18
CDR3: CASSLRAGTEAFF
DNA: TGTGCCAGCTCACTCAGGGCGGGCACTGAAGCTTTCTTT

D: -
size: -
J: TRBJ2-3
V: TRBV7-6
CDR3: CASSLIVTAPPFTDTQYF
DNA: TGTGCCAGCAGCTTAATTGTAACGGCGCCCCCCTTCACAGATACGCAGTATTTT

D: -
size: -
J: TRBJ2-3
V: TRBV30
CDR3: CAWSVAPLGADTQYF
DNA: TGTGCCTGGAGTGTAGCCCCCCTTGGGGCAGATACGCAGTATTTT

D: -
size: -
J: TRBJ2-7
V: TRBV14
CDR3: CASSSAQGLLGGEQYF
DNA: TGTGCCAGCAGCTCGGCTCAGGGTCTCCTCGGAGGCGAGCAGTACTTC

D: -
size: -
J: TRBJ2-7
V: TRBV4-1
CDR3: CASSQVEGDPRSEQYF
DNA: TGCGCCAGCAGCCAAGTTGAGGGGGACCCCCGGAGCGAGCAGTACTTC

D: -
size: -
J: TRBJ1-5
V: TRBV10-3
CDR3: CAISVGAGGQPQHF
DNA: TGTGCCATCAGTGTTGGGGCCGGGGGTCAGCCCCAGCATTTT

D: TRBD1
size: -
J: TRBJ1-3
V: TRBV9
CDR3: CASSVERQGATGNTIYF
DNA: TGTGCCAGCAGCGTAGAGCGTCAGGGGGCTACTGGAAACACCATATATTTT

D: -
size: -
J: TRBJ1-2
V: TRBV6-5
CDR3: CASSYAGEYGYTF
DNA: TGTGCCAGCAGTTATGCAGGGGAGTATGGCTACACCTTC

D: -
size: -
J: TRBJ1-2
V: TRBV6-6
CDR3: CASSYSLDLTGYTF
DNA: TGTGCCAGCAGTTACTCTTTGGACCTAACGGGCTACACCTTC

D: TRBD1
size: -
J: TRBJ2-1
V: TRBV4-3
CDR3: CASSQDPFGQASYNEQFF
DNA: TGCGCCAGCAGCCAAGATCCGTTCGGACAGGCCTCCTACAATGAGCAGTTCTTC

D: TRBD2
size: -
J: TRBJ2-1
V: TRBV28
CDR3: CASSFSGYEQFF
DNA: TGTGCCAGCAGTTTTAGCGGGTATGAGCAGTTCTTC

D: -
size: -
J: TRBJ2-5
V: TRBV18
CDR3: CASSHGNQETQYF
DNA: TGTGCCAGCTCACACGGGAATCAAGAGACCCAGTACTTC

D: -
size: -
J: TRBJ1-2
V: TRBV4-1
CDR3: CASSDPPFSHYTF
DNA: TGCGCCAGCAGCGACCCCCCTTTCTCTCACTACACCTTC

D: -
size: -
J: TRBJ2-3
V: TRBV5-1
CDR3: CASSFFTGRTDTQYF
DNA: TGCGCCAGCAGCTTTTTCACGGGGAGAACAGATACGCAGTATTTT

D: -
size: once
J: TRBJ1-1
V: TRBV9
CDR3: CASSVGSKNTEAFF
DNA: TGTGCCAGCAGCGTAGGCAGTAAGAACACTGAAGCTTTCTTT

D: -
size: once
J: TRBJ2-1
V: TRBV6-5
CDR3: CASSYSNSFEQFF
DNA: TGTGCCAGCAGTTACTCGAATAGCTTTGAGCAGTTCTTC

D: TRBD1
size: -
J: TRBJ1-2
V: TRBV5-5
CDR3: CASSLPGTGVYGYTF
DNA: TGTGCCAGCAGCTTGCCCGGGACAGGGGTCTATGGCTACACCTTC

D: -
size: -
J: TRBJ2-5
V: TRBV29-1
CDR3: CSVARSTEQETQYF
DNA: TGCAGCGTTGCTCGATCCACCGAACAAGAGACCCAGTACTTC

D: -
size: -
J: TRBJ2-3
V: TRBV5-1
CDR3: CASSLAHPTGDTQYF
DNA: TGCGCCAGCAGCTTGGCACACCCGACTGGGGATACGCAGTATTTT

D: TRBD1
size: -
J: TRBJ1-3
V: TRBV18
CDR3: CASSVGTGGSSGNTIYF
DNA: TGTGCCAGCTCAGTCGGGACAGGGGGAAGCTCTGGAAACACCATATATTTT

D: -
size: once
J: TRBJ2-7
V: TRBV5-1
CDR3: CASSFGSLSEQYF
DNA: TGCGCCAGCAGCTTCGGGAGTTTGTCTGAGCAGTACTTC

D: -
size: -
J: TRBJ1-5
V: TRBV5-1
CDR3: CASSLAPGGAQHF
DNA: TGCGCCAGCAGCTTGGCCCCGGGGGGAGCCCAGCATTTT

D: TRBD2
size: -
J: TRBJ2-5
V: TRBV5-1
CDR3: CASSSRGGRETQYF
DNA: TGCGCCAGCAGCTCCCGGGGGGGAAGGGAGACCCAGTACTTC

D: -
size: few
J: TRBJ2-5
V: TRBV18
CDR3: CASSREETQYF
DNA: TGTGCCAGCTCACGGGAAGAGACCCAGTACTTC

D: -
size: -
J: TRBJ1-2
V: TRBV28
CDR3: CASSFRAGSTFNYGYTF
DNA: TGTGCCAGCAGTTTCAGGGCAGGGTCTACGTTTAACTATGGCTACACCTTC

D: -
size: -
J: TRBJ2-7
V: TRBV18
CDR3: CASSLNRELADEQYF
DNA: TGTGCCAGCTCACTCAACAGGGAGCTTGCGGACGAGCAGTACTTC

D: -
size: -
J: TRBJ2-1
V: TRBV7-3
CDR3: CASSFGQSSYNEQFF
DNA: TGTGCCAGCAGCTTTGGACAGAGCTCCTACAATGAGCAGTTCTTC

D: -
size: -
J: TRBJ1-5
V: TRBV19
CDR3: CASSPPGVSNQPQHF
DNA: TGTGCCAGTAGTCCCCCAGGGGTGAGCAATCAGCCCCAGCATTTT

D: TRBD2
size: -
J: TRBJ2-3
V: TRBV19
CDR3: CASSTGREGRVDTQYF
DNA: TGTGCCAGTAGTACCGGCCGGGAGGGCCGGGTAGATACGCAGTATTTT

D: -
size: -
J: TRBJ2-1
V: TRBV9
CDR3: CASSVQSYNEQFF
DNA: TGTGCCAGCAGCGTACAATCCTACAATGAGCAGTTCTTC

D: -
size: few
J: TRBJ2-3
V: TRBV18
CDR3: CASSPRPDTQYF
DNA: TGTGCCAGCTCCCCCAGGCCAGATACGCAGTATTTT

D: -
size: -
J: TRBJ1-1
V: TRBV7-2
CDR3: CASNLLPVNTEAFF
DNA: TGTGCCAGCAACTTACTGCCTGTGAACACTGAAGCTTTCTTT

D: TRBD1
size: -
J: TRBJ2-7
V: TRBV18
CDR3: CASSLSGGSNEQYF
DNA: TGTGCCAGCTCACTCTCAGGGGGTAGCAACGAGCAGTACTTC

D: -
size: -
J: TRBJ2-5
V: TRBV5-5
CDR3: CASSFEGAQYF
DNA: TGTGCCAGCAGCTTCGAGGGGGCCCAGTACTTC

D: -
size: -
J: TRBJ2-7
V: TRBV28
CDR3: CASSRGTIDSQQYF
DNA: TGTGCCAGCAGTCGAGGAACCATAGACTCGCAGCAGTACTTC

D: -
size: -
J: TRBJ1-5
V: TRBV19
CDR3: CASSMSFQPQHF
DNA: TGTGCCAGTAGTATGAGTTTTCAGCCCCAGCATTTT

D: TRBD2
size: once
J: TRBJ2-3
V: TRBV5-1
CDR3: CASSLGPSGASTDTQYF
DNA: TGCGCCAGCAGCTTGGGCCCTAGCGGAGCTAGCACAGATACGCAGTATTTT

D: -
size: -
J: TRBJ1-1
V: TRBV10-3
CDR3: CAISDHGTEAFF
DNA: TGTGCCATCAGTGACCACGGCACTGAAGCTTTCTTT

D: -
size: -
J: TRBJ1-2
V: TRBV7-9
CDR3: CASSLEQGYYGYTF
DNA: TGTGCCAGCAGCTTAGAACAGGGATACTATGGCTACACCTTC

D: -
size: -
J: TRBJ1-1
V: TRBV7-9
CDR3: CASSPGPGEEAFF
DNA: TGTGCCAGCAGCCCGGGACCGGGAGAGGAGGCTTTCTTT

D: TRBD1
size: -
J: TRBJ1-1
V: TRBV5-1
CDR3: CASSLMTGGAGEAFF
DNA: TGCGCCAGCAGCTTGATGACAGGGGGCGCGGGTGAAGCTTTCTTT

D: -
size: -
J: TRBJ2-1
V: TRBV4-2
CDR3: CASSQESRAGNEQFF
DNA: TGTGCCAGCAGCCAAGAGTCGCGAGCGGGCAATGAGCAGTTCTTC

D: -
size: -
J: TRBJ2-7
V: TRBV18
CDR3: CASSKGDEQYF
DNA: TGTGCCAGCTCAAAGGGGGACGAGCAGTACTTC

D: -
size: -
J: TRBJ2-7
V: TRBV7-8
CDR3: CASSIKIGDPYEQYF
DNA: TGTGCCAGCAGCATAAAGATAGGAGACCCCTACGAGCAGTACTTC

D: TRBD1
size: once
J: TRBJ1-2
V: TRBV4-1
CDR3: CASSQVSGQANYGYTF
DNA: TGCGCCAGCAGCCAAGTCTCGGGACAGGCTAACTATGGCTACACCTTC

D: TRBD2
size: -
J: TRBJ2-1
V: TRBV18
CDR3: CASSPASGDNNEQFF
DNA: TGTGCCAGCTCACCGGCTAGCGGAGACAACAATGAGCAGTTCTTC

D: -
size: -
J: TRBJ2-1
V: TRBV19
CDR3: CASSIGPSVTRLFF
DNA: TGTGCCAGTAGTATAGGCCCTAGCGTTACCCGCCTGTTCTTC

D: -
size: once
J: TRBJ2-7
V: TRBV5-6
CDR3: CASSLYYYEQYF
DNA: TGTGCCAGCAGCTTGTACTACTACGAGCAGTACTTC

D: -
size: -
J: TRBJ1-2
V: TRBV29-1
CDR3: CSVGPVVSNYGYTF
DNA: TGCAGCGTTGGCCCCGTCGTGAGTAACTATGGCTACACCTTC

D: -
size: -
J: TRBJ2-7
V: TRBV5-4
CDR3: CASSRDRPSYEQYF
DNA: TGTGCCAGCAGCCGAGACAGGCCCTCCTACGAGCAGTACTTC

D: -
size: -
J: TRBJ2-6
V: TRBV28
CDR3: CASRGPREGANVLTF
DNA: TGTGCCAGCAGGGGCCCCAGGGAAGGGGCCAACGTCCTGACTTTC

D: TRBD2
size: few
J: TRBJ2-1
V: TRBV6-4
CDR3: CASSDGTSGSEQFF
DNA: TGTGCCAGCAGTGACGGGACTAGCGGGAGTGAGCAGTTCTTC

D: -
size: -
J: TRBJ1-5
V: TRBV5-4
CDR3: CASSLFNQPQHF
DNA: TGTGCCAGCAGCTTATTTAATCAGCCCCAGCATTTT

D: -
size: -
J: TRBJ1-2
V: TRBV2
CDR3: CASSRDRSSYGYTF
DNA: TGTGCCAGCAGTCGAGACAGGTCGAGCTATGGCTACACCTTC